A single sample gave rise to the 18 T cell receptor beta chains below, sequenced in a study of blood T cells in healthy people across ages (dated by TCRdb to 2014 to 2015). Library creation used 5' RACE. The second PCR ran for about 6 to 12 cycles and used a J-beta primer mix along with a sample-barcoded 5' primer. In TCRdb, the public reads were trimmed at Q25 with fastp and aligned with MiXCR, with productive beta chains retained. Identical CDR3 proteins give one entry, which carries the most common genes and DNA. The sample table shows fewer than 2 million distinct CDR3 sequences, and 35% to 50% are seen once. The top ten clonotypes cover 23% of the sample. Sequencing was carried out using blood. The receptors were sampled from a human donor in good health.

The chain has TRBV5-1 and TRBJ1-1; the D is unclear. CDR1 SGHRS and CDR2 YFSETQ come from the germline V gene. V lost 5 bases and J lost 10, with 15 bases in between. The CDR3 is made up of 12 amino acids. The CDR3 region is CASRYSREAAFF. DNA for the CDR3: TGCGCCAGCAGATACTCAAGGGAGGCAGCTTTCTTT.

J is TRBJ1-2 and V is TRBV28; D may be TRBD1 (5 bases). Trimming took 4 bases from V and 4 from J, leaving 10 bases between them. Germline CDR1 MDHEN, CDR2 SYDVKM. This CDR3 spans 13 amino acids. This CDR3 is CASSSGDRYGYTF. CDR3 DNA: TGTGCCAGCAGTTCCGGGGACCGCTATGGCTACACCTTC.

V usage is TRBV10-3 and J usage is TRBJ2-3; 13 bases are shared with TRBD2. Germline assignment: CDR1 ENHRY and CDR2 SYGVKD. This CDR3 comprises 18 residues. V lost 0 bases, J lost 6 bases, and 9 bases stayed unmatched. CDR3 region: CAISESVGTSGATDTQYF. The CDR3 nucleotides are TGTGCCATCAGTGAGTCGGTGGGGACTAGCGGGGCCACTGATACGCAGTATTTT.

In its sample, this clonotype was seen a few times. The CDR3 loop reads CASSLDTGWGTSIQYF. The CDR3 nucleotides are TGTGCCAGCAGCTTAGATACAGGGTGGGGTACTAGCATTCAGTACTTC. This sequence joins TRBV11-2 and TRBJ2-4; D is possibly TRBD1 (6 bases). The CDR3 extends over 16 amino acids. The germline V gene has CDR1 SGHAT and CDR2 FQNNGV. Trimming stripped 0 bases from V and 9 bases from J, with 18 bases between.

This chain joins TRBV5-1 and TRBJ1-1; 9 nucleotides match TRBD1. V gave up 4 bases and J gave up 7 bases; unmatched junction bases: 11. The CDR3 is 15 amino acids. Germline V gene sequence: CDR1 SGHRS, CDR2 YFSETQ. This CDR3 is CASSGTGGRGNEAFF. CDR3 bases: TGCGCCAGCAGCGGAACAGGGGGCAGGGGTAATGAAGCTTTCTTT.

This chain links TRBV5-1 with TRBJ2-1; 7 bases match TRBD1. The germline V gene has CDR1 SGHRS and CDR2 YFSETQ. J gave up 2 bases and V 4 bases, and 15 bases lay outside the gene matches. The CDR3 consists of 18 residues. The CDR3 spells CASSPRGGGVFPYNEQFF. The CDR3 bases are TGCGCCAGCAGCCCGCGAGGGGGCGGCGTTTTCCCCTACAATGAGCAGTTCTTC.

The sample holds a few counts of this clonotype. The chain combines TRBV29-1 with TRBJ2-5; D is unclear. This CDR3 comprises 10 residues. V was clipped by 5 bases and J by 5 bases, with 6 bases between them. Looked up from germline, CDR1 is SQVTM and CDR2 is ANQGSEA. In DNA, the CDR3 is TGCAGCGTTTCTGGGGAGACCCAGTACTTC. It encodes CSVSGETQYF.

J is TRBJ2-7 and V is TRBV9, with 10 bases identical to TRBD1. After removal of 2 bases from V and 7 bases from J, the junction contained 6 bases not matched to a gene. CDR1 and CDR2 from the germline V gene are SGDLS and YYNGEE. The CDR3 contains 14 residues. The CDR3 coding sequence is TGTGCCAGCAGCGTCGGGACAGGGGTCGAAGAGCAGTACTTC. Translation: CASSVGTGVEEQYF.

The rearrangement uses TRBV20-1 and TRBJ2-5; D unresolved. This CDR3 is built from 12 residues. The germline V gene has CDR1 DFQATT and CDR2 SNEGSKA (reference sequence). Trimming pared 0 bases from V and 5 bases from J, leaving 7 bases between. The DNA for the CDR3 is TGCAGTGCTAGAGAAACCGGGGAGACCCAGTACTTC. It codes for CSARETGETQYF.

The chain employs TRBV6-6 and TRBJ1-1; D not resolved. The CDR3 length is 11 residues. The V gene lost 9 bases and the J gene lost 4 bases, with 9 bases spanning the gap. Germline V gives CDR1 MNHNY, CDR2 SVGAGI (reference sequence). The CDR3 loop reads CASTVGTEAFF. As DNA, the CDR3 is TGTGCCAGTACTGTGGGCACTGAAGCTTTCTTT.

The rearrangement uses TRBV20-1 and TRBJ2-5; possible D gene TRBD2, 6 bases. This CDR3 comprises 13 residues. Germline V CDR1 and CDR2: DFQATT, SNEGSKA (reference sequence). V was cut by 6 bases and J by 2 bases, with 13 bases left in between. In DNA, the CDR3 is TGCAGTGCCCTCCCCAGCGGGCAAGAGACCCAGTACTTC. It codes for CSALPSGQETQYF.

The CDR3 DNA reads TGTGCCAGCAGCCGGAGGGGAGGGGCTAGGGGTGAGCAGTTCTTC. This encodes CASSRRGGARGEQFF. V is TRBV6-2 or TRBV6-3 and J is TRBJ2-1; 7 bases map to TRBD2. V dropped 6 bases and J dropped 9; count of bases not matched to a gene: 14. The CDR3 runs 15 residues. Germline values: CDR1 MNHEY, CDR2 SVGEGT.

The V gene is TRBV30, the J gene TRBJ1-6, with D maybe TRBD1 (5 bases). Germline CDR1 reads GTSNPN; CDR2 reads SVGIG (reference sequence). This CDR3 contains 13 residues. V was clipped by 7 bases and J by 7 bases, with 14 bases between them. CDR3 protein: CALKGQPNSPLHF. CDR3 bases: TGTGCCTTGAAGGGGCAGCCAAATTCACCCCTCCACTTT.

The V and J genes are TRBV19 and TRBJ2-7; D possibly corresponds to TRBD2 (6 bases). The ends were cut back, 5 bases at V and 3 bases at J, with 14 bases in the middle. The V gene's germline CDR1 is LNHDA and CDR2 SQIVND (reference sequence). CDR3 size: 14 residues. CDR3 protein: CASSPGRSFYEQYV. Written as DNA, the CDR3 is TGTGCCAGTAGTCCAGGGAGGTCATTCTACGAGCAGTACGTC.

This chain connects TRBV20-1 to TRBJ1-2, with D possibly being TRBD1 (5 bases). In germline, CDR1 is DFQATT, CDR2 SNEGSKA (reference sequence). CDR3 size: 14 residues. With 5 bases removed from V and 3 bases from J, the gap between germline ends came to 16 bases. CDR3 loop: CSAAIQTEYYGYTF. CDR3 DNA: TGCAGTGCTGCAATCCAGACAGAGTACTATGGCTACACCTTC.

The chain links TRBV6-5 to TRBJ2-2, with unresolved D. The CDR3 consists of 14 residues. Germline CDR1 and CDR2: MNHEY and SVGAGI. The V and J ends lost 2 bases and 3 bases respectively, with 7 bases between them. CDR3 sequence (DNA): TGTGCCAGCAGTTACCCCGGTGACACCGGGGAGCTGTTTTTT. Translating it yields CASSYPGDTGELFF.

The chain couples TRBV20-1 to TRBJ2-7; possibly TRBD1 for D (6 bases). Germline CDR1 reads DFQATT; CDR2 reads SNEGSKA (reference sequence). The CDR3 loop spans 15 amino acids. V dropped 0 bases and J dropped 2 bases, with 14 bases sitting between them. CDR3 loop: CSARDPEDSTYEQYF. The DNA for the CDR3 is TGCAGTGCTAGAGATCCTGAGGACAGCACCTACGAGCAGTACTTC.

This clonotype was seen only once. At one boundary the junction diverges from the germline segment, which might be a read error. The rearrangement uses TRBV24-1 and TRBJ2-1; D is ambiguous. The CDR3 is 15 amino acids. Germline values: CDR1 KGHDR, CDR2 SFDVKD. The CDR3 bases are TGTGTCACCAGTTCCAACCACCTTCAGCGAAATGAGCAGTTCTTC. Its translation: CVTSSNHLQRNEQFF.